This TCR beta chain appears in the sequencing data of a study of blood T cell repertoires in COVID-19. Study-wide context: COVID-19 samples, acute and convalescent, were from the United States, Italy and Spain.

CDR3 length: 15 amino acids. V was trimmed by 0 bases and J by 8 bases, leaving 14 bases between them. Germline assignment: CDR1 KGHSH and CDR2 LQKENI. Original processing methods: Amplification from reference gene primers served as the basis for estimated nucleated cell counts. Profiling relied on immunoSEQ multiplex PCR, and the TCRdb table lists in-frame clones only, not all of them. For V, J and clone size, that table is used; D and trimming come from the DNA. Here the sample spans around 200,000 clones, more than 75% being singletons. The genes are TRBV18 and TRBJ2-1, with TRBD2 as a possible D gene (6 bases). The TCR was taken from a woman of 80 years or more with acute or convalescent COVID-19. Sequenced material: peripheral blood. The chain's CDR3 is CASSPPSAGGYEQFF. The CDR3 DNA sequence: TGTGCCAGCTCACCACCGTCCGCCGGAGGGTATGAGCAGTTCTTC.